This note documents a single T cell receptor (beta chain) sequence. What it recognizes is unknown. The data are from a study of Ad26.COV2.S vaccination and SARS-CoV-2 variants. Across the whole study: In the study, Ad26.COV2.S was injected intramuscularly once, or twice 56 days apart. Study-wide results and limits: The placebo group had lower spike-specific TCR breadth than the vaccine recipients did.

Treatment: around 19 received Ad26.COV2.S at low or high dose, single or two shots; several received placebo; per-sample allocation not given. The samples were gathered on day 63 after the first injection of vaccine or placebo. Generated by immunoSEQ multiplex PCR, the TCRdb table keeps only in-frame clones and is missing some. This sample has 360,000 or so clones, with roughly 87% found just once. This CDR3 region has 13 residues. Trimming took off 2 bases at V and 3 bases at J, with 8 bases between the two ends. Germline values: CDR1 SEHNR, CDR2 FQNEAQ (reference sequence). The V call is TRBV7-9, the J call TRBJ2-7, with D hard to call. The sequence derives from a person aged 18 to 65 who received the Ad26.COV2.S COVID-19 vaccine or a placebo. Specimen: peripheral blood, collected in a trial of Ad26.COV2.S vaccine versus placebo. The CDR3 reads CASSLIESYEQYF. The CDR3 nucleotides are TGTGCCAGCAGCTTAATAGAGAGCTACGAGCAGTACTTC.